One sample yielded the 6 T cell receptor beta chains listed below, sequenced in a study of post-analysis software for immune sequencing data. General study points: Elevated frequency relative to controls characterized a handful of TRBV segments in patients, TRBV5-6, TRBV5-1 and TRBV20-1 among them.

Their target antigens are unknown. Unique molecular identifiers were present in the TCR beta cDNA libraries. TCRdb ran MiXCR on the PCR reads and lists one entry per CDR3 protein. The sample has approximately 730,000 distinct CDR3 sequences; 35% to 55% are singletons. Sequenced input: blood. Receptors were obtained from a girl aged 5-17 years with multiple sclerosis.

The V call is TRBV27, the J call TRBJ2-5; 14 bases are a match to TRBD2. The last part of the DNA fits TRBJ2-7 better; the J call may be wrong. The CDR3 contains 17 residues. Germline V lookup: CDR1 MNHEY, CDR2 SMNVEV (reference sequence). The CDR3 sequence is CASRDGTSGRPGDEQYF. CDR3 sequence (DNA): TGTGCCAGCAGGGACGGGACTAGCGGGAGACCCGGGGACGAGCAGTACTTC.

The CDR3: CASSLGGRPQYF. CDR3 nucleotide sequence: TGTGCCAGCAGCTTAGGGGGAAGGCCTCAGTACTTC. The genes are TRBV7-9 and TRBJ2-5; D gene uncertain. The CDR3 sequence is 12 residues long. V was shortened by 1 base and J by 11 bases, with 11 bases between the two germline ends. Germline V gene sequence: CDR1 SEHNR, CDR2 FQNEAQ (reference sequence).

The chain recombines TRBV7-8 with TRBJ2-1, with 13 bases that match TRBD2. The germline CDR1 and CDR2 sequences are SGHVS and FQNEAQ. V gave up 4 bases and J gave up 0 bases; unmatched junction bases: 12. CDR3 length: 20 residues. This CDR3 reads CASSWAPGLAGPVSYNEQFF. CDR3 nucleotides: TGTGCCAGCAGCTGGGCTCCGGGACTAGCGGGACCCGTCTCCTACAATGAGCAGTTCTTC.

The chain uses TRBV7-3 and TRBJ2-1, with 11 bases identical to TRBD2. The germline gives CDR1 SGHTA, CDR2 FQGTGA. With 4 bases clipped from V and 9 bases from J, the junction kept 8 bases outside the gene matches. The CDR3 extends over 15 amino acids. CDR3 sequence (DNA): TGTGCCAGCAGCTCGGTAGCGGGAGGGCAGAGTGAGCAGTTCTTC. Its translation is CASSSVAGGQSEQFF.

This clonotype was recorded a few times. The gene calls are TRBV7-8 and TRBJ2-1; 13 bases agree with TRBD2. The V gene's germline CDR1 is SGHVS and CDR2 FQNEAQ. The CDR3 is made up of 20 amino acids. J lost 6 bases, V lost 3 bases, and 17 bases had no gene match. The CDR3 here is CASSFRERTSGSGRTNEQFF. CDR3 DNA sequence: TGTGCCAGCAGCTTTAGGGAGAGGACTAGCGGGAGTGGACGTACCAATGAGCAGTTCTTC.

The gene calls are TRBV5-6 and TRBJ1-5; D is perhaps TRBD1 (6 bases). From germline, CDR1 is SGHDT and CDR2 YYEEEE. The CDR3 has 17 amino acids. The V end was cut by 0 bases, the J end by 1 base, with 14 bases between. Here the CDR3 DNA reads TGTGCCAGCAGCTTGGCAGCAGGGGCATCAAGCAATCAGCCCCAGCATTTT. Its translation: CASSLAAGASSNQPQHF.